This TCR beta chain emerged from a study of cytomegalovirus exposure and HLA in healthy donors. Trimming took 5 bases from V and 5 from J; bases not matched to a gene: 9. Germline assignment: CDR1 MNHEY and CDR2 SVGAGI. This CDR3 region has 15 residues. Remarks on this clone: Its antigen remains unidentified.

Study conclusions and caveats: Confirmation in vitro established that a few CMV-associated chains were specific for CMV antigens.

The PCR had 60 Vbeta and 13 Jbeta primers. Only in-frame clones appear in the TCRdb table, and some are missing; sequencing was by immunoSEQ multiplex PCR. The sample yields 100,000 to 150,000 clones, approximately 80% seen once. Sample: PBMCs. The origin of this receptor is a man in his forties in good health and CMV-seronegative. The chain joins TRBV6-5 to TRBJ1-2; 9 nucleotides agree with TRBD1. Here the CDR3 DNA reads TGTGCCAGCAGTACCCCTCGGACAGGGGAGTATGGCTACACCTTC. Residues: CASSTPRTGEYGYTF.